This T cell receptor (beta chain) stems from a study of OX40 agonist ivuxolimab in advanced cancers. About the research overall: Patients were treated with intravenous ivuxolimab, dosed at 0.01 to 10 mg/kg and infused every 2 weeks. Melanoma, hepatocellular carcinoma, head and neck or renal cell cancer occurred in dose-escalation patients.

Exclusion applied to patients with autoimmune disease history or systemic immunosuppression. TCRdb's copy holds only in-frame clones and misses some; the assay was immunoSEQ multiplex PCR. The sample has more than 60,000 clones; about 90% are singletons. For this clone: Antigen specificity is unknown.

Findings and caveats of the study: Relative to CD4+ cells, CD8+ T cells on average had more expanded clones.

V gave up 3 bases and J gave up 6 bases, with 9 bases separating them. The CDR3 is made up of 13 amino acids. CDR1 and CDR2 from the germline V gene are KGHSH and LQKENI. The chain combines TRBV18 with TRBJ1-5; D might be TRBD1 (6 bases). This sequence was found in an adult with an advanced solid tumor such as melanoma, head and neck, liver or kidney cancer. The starting material was CD4+ or CD8+ T cells sorted from blood, obtained in a trial of the OX40 agonist ivuxolimab. In nucleotides, the CDR3 is TGTGCCAGCTCACCCGGGGGCGGTCAGCCCCAGCATTTT. Encoded protein: CASSPGGGQPQHF.